This TCR beta chain was sequenced during a study of Ad26.COV2.S vaccination and SARS-CoV-2 variants. Clones were sequenced by immunoSEQ multiplex PCR, and TCRdb holds only the in-frame ones, with some missing. The repertoire consists of 410,000 or so clones, with about 93% occurring once and the leading ten covering approximately 12%. The sample's treatment: around 19 received Ad26.COV2.S at low or high dose, single or two shots; about 5 received placebo; per-sample allocation not given. All samples were drawn on day 63, counting from the first vaccine or placebo injection. Wuhan-strain spike was delivered by a replication-incompetent Ad26 vector. This CDR3 contains 14 residues. V dropped 0 bases and J dropped 5; count of bases not matched to a gene: 3. Looked up from germline, CDR1 is SGHRS and CDR2 is YFSETQ. Overall study results and limits: Placebo and vaccine recipients had non-spike TCR breadth that was similar. Breadth, reportedly substantial, characterized the spike-specific CD8+ and CD4+ T cell responses after vaccination.

Turning to this clone: Its specificity is not known.

Sequenced here: peripheral blood, sampled in a trial of Ad26.COV2.S vaccine versus placebo. The J gene is TRBJ2-3, the V gene TRBV5-1; 7 bases match TRBD1. The sequence was obtained from a person aged 18-60 years who received the Ad26.COV2.S COVID-19 vaccine or a placebo. CDR3 amino acids: CASSLEGGEDTQYF. CDR3 DNA: TGCGCCAGCAGCTTGGAAGGGGGCGAAGATACGCAGTATTTT.